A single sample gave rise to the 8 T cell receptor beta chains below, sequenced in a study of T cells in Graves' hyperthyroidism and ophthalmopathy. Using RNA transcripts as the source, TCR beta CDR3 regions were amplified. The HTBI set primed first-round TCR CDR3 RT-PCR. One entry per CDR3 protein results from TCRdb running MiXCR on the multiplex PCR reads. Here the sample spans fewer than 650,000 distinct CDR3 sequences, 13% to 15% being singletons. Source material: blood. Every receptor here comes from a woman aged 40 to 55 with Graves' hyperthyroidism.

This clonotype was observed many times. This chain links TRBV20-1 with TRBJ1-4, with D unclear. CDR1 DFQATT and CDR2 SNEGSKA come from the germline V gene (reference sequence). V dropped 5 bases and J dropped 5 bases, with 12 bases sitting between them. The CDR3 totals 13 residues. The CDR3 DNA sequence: TGCAGTGCTTACGGACCGATGAATGAAAAACTGTTTTTT. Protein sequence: CSAYGPMNEKLFF.

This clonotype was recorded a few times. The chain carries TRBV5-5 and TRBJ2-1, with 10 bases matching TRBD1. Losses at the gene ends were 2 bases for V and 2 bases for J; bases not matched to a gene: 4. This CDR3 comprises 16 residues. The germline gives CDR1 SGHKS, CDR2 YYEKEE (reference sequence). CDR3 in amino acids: CASSLSGQGAYNEQFF. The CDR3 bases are TGTGCCAGCAGCTTATCCGGACAGGGGGCCTACAATGAGCAGTTCTTC. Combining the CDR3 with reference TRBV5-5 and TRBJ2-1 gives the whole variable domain DAGVTQSPTHLIKTRGQQVTLRCSPISGHKSVSWYQQVLGQGPQFIFQYYEKEERGRGNFPDRFSARQFPNYSSELNVNALLLGDSALYLCASSLSGQGAYNEQFFGPGTRLTVL.

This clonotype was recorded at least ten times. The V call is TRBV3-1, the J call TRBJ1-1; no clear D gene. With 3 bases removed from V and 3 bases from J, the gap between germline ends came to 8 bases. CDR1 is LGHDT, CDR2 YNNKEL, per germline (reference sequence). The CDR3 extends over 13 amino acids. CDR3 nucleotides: TGTGCCAGCAGCCAGGGTTTTGACACTGAAGCTTTCTTT. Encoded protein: CASSQGFDTEAFF. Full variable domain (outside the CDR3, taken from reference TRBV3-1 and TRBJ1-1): DTAVSQTPKYLVTQMGNDKSIKCEQNLGHDTMYWYKQDSKKFLKIMFSYNNKELIINETVPNRFSPKSPDKAHLNLHINSLELGDSAVYFCASSQGFDTEAFFGQGTRLTVV.

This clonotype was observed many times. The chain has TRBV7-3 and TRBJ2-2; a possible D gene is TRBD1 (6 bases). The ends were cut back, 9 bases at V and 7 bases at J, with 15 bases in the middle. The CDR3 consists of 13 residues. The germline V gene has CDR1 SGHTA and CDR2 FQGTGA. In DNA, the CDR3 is TGTGCCAGTTCACAGGGATGGGGCGGGGAGCTGTTTTTT. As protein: CASSQGWGGELFF.

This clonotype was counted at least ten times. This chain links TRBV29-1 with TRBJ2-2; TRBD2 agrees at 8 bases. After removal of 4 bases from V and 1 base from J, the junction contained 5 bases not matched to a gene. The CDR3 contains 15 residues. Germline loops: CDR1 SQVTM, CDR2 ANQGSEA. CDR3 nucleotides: TGCAGCGTTGGGGCTAGCGGGCTGAACACCGGGGAGCTGTTTTTT. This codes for CSVGASGLNTGELFF.

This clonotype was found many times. This CDR3 reads CASSLDGGTGELFF. The CDR3, as DNA: TGCGCCAGCAGCTTGGACGGTGGCACCGGGGAGCTGTTTTTT. This chain joins TRBV5-1 and TRBJ2-2; D is ambiguous. This CDR3 comprises 14 residues. Germline V gives CDR1 SGHRS, CDR2 YFSETQ. The ends were cut back, 0 bases at V and 4 bases at J, with 7 bases in the middle. The whole variable domain, filled in from reference TRBV5-1 and TRBJ2-2, reads KAGVTQTPRYLIKTRGQQVTLSCSPISGHRSVSWYQQTPGQGLQFLFEYFSETQRNKGNFPGRFSGRQFSNSRSEMNVSTLELGDSALYLCASSLDGGTGELFFGEGSRLTVL.

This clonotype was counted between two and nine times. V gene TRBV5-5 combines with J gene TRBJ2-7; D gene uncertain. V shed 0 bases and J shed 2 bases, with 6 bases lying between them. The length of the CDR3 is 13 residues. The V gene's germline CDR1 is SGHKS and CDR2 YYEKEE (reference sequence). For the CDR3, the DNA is TGTGCCAGCAGCTTGGTGGCAGCCTACGAGCAGTACTTC. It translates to CASSLVAAYEQYF.

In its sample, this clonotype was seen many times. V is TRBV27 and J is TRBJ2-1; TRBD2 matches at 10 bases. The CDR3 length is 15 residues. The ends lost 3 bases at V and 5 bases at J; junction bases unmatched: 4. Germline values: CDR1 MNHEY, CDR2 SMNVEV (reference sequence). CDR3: CASSFGGLANNEQFF. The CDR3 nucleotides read TGTGCCAGCAGTTTTGGGGGACTAGCGAACAATGAGCAGTTCTTC.